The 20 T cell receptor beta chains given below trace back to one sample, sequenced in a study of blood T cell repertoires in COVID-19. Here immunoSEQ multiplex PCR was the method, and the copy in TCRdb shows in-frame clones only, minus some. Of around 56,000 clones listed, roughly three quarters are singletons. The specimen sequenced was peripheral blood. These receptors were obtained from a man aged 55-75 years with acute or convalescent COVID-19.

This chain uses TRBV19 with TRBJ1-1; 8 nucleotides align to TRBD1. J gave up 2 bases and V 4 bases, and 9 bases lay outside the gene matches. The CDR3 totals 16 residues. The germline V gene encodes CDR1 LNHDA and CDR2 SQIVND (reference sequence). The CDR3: CASSKGTGELNTEAFF. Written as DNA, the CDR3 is TGTGCCAGTAGTAAAGGGACAGGCGAGTTAAACACTGAAGCTTTCTTT.

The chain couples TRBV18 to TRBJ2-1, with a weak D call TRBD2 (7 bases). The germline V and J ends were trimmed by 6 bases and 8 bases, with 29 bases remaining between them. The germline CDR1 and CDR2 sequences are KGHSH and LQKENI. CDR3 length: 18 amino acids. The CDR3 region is CASSPKSLGGAAGYEQFF. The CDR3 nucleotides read TGTGCCAGCTCCCCAAAAAGCCTTGGGGGGGCCGCGGGATATGAGCAGTTCTTC.

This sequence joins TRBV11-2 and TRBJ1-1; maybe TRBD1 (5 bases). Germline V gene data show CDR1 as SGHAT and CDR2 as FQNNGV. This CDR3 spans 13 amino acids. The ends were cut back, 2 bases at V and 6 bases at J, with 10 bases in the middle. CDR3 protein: CASSLLTGAEAFF. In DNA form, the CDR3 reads TGTGCCAGCAGCTTACTCACAGGAGCTGAAGCTTTCTTT.

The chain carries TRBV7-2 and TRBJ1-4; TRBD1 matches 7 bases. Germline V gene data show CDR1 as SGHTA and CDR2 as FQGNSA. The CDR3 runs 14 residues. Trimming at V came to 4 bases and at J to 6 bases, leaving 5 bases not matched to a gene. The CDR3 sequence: CASSSTGWDEKLFF. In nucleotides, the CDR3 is TGTGCCAGCAGCTCGACAGGGTGGGATGAAAAACTGTTTTTT.

CDR3 sequence: CAISDFSPGQHSPLHF. As DNA, the CDR3 is TGTGCCATCAGTGACTTTAGTCCAGGTCAACATTCACCCCTCCACTTT. The chain combines TRBV10-3 with TRBJ1-6; D unclear. There are 16 residues in the CDR3. Germline V lookup: CDR1 ENHRY, CDR2 SYGVKD. V was pared by 3 bases and J by 8 bases, with 17 bases between.

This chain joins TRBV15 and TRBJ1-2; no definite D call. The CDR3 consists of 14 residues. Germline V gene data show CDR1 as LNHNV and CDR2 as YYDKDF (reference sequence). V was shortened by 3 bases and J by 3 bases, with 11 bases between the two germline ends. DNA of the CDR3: TGTGCCACCAGCAGCGACGGGTCCTACTATGGCTACACCTTC. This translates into CATSSDGSYYGYTF.

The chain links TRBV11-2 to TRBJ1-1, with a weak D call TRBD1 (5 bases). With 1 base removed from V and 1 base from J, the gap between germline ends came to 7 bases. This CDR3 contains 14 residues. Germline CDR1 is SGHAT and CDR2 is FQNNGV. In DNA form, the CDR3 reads TGTGCCAGCAGCTTAGTCGGGGGGAACACTGAAGCTTTCTTT. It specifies CASSLVGGNTEAFF.

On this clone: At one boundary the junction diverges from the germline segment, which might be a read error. The CDR3 nucleotides are TGTGCCATCAGTCCGGGACTAGCCTATGAGCAGTTCTTC. Encoded protein: CAISPGLAYEQFF. The V call is TRBV6-2 or TRBV6-3, the J call TRBJ2-1; 9 bases align to TRBD2. Germline V lookup: CDR1 MNHEY, CDR2 SVGEGT. This CDR3 comprises 13 residues.

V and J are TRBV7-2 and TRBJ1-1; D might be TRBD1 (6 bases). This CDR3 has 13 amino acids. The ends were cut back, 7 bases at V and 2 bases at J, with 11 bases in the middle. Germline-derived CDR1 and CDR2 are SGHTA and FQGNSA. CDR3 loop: CASTLDRNTEAFF. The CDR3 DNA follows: TGTGCCAGCACCTTGGACAGAAACACTGAAGCTTTCTTT.

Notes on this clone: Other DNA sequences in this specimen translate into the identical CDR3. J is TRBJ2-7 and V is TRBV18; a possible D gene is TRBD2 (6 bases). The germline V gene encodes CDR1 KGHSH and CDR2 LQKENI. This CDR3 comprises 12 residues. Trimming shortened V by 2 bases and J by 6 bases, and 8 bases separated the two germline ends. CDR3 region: CASSPGGTEQYF. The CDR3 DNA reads TGTGCCAGCTCACCAGGGGGGACCGAGCAGTACTTC. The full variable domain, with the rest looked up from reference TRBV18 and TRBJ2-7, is NAGVMQNPRHLVRRRGQEARLRCSPMKGHSHVYWYRQLPEEGLKFMVYLQKENIIDESGMPKERFSAEFPKEGPSILRIQQVVRGDSAAYFCASSPGGTEQYFGPGTRLTVT.

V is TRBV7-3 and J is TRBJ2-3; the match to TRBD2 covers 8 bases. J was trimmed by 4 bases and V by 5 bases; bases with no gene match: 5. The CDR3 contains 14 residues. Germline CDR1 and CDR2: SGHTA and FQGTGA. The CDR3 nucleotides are TGTGCCAGCAGCCAGGGACTAGTATCAGATACGCAGTATTTT. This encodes CASSQGLVSDTQYF.

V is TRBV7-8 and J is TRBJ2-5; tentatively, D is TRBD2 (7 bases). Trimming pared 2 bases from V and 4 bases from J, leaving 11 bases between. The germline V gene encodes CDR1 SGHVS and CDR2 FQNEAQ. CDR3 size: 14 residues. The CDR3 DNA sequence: TGTGCCAGCAGCTTACGGGGGGCCGGAGAGACCCAGTACTTC. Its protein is CASSLRGAGETQYF.

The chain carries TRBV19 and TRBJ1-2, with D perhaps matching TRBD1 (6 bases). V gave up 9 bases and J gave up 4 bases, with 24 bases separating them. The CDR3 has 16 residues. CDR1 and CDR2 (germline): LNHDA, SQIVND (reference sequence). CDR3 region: CASREGHVGDFYGYTF. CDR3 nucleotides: TGTGCCAGCAGGGAGGGACATGTCGGAGACTTCTATGGCTACACCTTC.

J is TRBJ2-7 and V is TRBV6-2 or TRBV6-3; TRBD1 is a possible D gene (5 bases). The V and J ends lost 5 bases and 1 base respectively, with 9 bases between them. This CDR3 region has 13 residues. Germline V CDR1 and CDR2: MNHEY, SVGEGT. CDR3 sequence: CASSQDSSYEQYF. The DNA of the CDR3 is TGTGCCAGCAGTCAAGACAGTTCCTACGAGCAGTACTTC.

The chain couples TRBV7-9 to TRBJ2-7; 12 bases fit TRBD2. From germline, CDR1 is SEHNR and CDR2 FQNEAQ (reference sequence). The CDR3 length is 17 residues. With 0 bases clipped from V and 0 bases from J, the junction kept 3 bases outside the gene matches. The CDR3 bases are TGTGCCAGCAGCTTAGCCCGGACTAGCGGGGTCTCCTACGAGCAGTACTTC. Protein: CASSLARTSGVSYEQYF.

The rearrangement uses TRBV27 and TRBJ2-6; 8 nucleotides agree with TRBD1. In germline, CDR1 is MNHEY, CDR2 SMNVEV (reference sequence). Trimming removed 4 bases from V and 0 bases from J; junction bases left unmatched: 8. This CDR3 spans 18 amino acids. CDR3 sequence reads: CASSSLRDRSSGANVLTF. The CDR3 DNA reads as TGTGCCAGCAGTTCTTTAAGGGACAGGAGCTCTGGGGCCAACGTCCTGACTTTC.

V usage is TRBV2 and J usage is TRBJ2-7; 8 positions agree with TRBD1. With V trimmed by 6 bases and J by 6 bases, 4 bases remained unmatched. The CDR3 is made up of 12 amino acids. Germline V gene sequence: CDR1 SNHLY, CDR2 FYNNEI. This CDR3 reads CASSPDRGEQYF. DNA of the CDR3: TGTGCCAGCAGCCCCGACAGGGGCGAGCAGTACTTC.

CDR3 coding DNA: TGTGCCATCAGTGTAGGGGGGGGGAAAGTCCACGAGCAGTACTTC. Translation gives CAISVGGGKVHEQYF. The chain couples TRBV10-3 to TRBJ2-7; perhaps TRBD2 as D (7 bases). Germline V CDR1 and CDR2: ENHRY, SYGVKD. Trimming left V 4 bases short and J 5 bases short, with 18 bases between. This CDR3 is 15 amino acids long.

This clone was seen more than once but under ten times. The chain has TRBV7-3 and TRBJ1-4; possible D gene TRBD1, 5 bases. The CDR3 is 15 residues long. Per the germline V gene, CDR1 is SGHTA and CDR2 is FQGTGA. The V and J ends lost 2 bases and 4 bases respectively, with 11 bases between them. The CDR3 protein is CASSLSGGGNEKLFF. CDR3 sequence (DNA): TGTGCCAGCAGCTTATCTGGGGGAGGTAATGAAAAACTGTTTTTT.

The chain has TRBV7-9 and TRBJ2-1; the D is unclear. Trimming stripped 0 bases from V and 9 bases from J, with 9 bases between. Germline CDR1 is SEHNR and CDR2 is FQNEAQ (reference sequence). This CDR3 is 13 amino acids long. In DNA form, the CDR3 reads TGTGCCAGCAGCTTAGCCCCAGCGCCTGAGCAGTTCTTC. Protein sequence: CASSLAPAPEQFF.